Sequencing of this T cell receptor beta chain was carried out in a study of blood T cell repertoires in COVID-19. Study details: The United States, Italy and Spain provided the acute and convalescent COVID-19 samples. The analysed material was cDNA or gDNA that came from T cells, B-cell-depleted T cells, or PBMCs.

Seattle patients were enrolled during active infection and followed longitudinally. The assay was immunoSEQ multiplex PCR, and TCRdb's table has in-frame clones only and misses some. The sample consists of around 92,000 clones, less than 85% of them appearing once. CDR3 size: 18 residues. V lost 1 base, J lost 6 bases, and 13 bases stayed unmatched. Germline values: CDR1 LGHDT, CDR2 YNNKEL (reference sequence). The chain couples TRBV3-1 (or the pseudogene TRBV3-2) to TRBJ1-3, with 9 bases that match TRBD1. The sequence came from a man in his sixties or seventies with COVID-19, enrolled during active disease. The sequencing sample was made of peripheral blood. CDR3 sequence (DNA): TGTGCCAGCAGCCAAGCTGGGACAGGGAGGGCTATTAAAAACACCATATATTTT. Its protein product is CASSQAGTGRAIKNTIYF.